Below are 25 T cell receptor beta chains sequenced from a single sample in a study of blood T cell repertoires in COVID-19. Using immunoSEQ multiplex PCR, the repertoire was profiled, and TCRdb retains in-frame clones only, with some absent. The table records about 130,000 clones, 75% to 90% of them present only once. The sample was peripheral blood. These receptors originate from a man between 45 and 60 years old with active COVID-19.

The rearrangement uses TRBV20-1 and TRBJ2-7; the D gene is possibly TRBD2 (6 bases). The V end was cut by 5 bases, the J end by 3 bases, with 8 bases between. From germline, CDR1 is DFQATT and CDR2 SNEGSKA (reference sequence). The CDR3 runs 11 residues. This CDR3 reads CSAPGLYEQYF. CDR3 sequence (DNA): TGCAGTGCTCCGGGACTCTACGAGCAGTACTTC.

Note on this clone: Mismatch with germline at one junction end may stem from a read error. The chain couples TRBV19 to TRBJ1-4; TRBD1 is a possible D gene (5 bases). The germline gives CDR1 LNHDA, CDR2 SQIVND (reference sequence). The CDR3 extends over 14 amino acids. Written as DNA, the CDR3 is TGTACCAGTAGTATATGGGGGGGTAATGAAAAACTGTTTTTT. It specifies CTSSIWGGNEKLFF.

The gene calls are TRBV19 and TRBJ1-1; 11 nucleotides line up with TRBD1. This CDR3 spans 15 amino acids. The germline gives CDR1 LNHDA, CDR2 SQIVND (reference sequence). V lost 3 bases and J lost 2; bases outside the gene matches: 2. In DNA form, the CDR3 reads TGTGCCAGTAGTATCCGGACAGGGGGCAACACTGAAGCTTTCTTT. The encoded protein is CASSIRTGGNTEAFF.

The chain employs TRBV4-3 and TRBJ2-3; D not resolved. Between the trimmed V and J ends, which lost 0 bases and 0 bases, there was a span of 13 bases. Germline values: CDR1 LGHNA, CDR2 YSLEER. The CDR3 has 17 amino acids. This CDR3 is CASSQDPLSPSTDTQYF. DNA of the CDR3: TGCGCCAGCAGCCAAGATCCCCTATCCCCTAGCACAGATACGCAGTATTTT.

Here the CDR3 DNA reads TGTGCCAGCAGCCGGAACAGGGGCGAGCAGTACTTC. Residues: CASSRNRGEQYF. The chain combines TRBV9 with TRBJ2-7; 7 bases map to TRBD1. The length of the CDR3 is 12 residues. The germline V gene has CDR1 SGDLS and CDR2 YYNGEE. The V and J ends lost 4 bases and 6 bases, in that order; junction bases with no gene match: 4. Filled out from reference TRBV9 and TRBJ2-7, the complete variable domain reads DSGVTQTPKHLITATGQRVTLRCSPRSGDLSVYWYQQSLDQGLQFLIQYYNGEERAKGNILERFSAQQFPDLHSELNLSSLELGDSALYFCASSRNRGEQYFGPGTRLTVT.

CDR3 loop: CASSLDRGSGEQYF. For the CDR3, the DNA is TGTGCCAGCAGCTTGGACAGGGGGTCCGGAGAGCAGTACTTC. The rearrangement links TRBV5-6 to TRBJ2-7; 8 bases match TRBD1. V trimming: 0 bases; J trimming: 7 bases; junction bases outside the gene matches: 6. CDR1 and CDR2 from the germline V gene are SGHDT and YYEEEE. The CDR3 covers 14 residues.

This clone has just one count. The genes are TRBV11-2 and TRBJ2-1; 9 bases align to TRBD2. Germline CDR1 SGHAT, CDR2 FQNNGV. Trimming removed 1 base from V and 7 bases from J; junction bases left unmatched: 11. The CDR3 is 17 residues long. The CDR3 DNA is TGTGCCAGCAGCTTAGCGGGGTGGACTAGCGCCAAAAATGAGCAGTTCTTC. Amino acids: CASSLAGWTSAKNEQFF.

V is TRBV14 and J is TRBJ1-1, with 10 nucleotides matching TRBD1. V shed 5 bases, J shed 1 base, and the junction held 7 bases outside the gene matches. CDR1 and CDR2 from the germline V gene are SGHDN and FVKESK. This CDR3 has 16 residues. The CDR3 spells CASSLGTGDRNTEAFF. The CDR3 DNA follows: TGTGCCAGCAGCTTGGGGACAGGGGATAGGAACACTGAAGCTTTCTTT.

The V gene is TRBV3-1 (or the pseudogene TRBV3-2), the J gene TRBJ1-3; D is uncertain. The CDR3 has 14 residues. CDR1 and CDR2 from the germline V gene are LGHDT and YNNKEL (reference sequence). Deletions cut 2 bases from V and 7 bases from J, with 12 bases between. The CDR3 DNA reads as TGTGCCAGCAGCCAATCGGGAAGGATTAACACCATATATTTT. Amino acid sequence: CASSQSGRINTIYF.

The rearrangement joins TRBV5-6 to TRBJ1-2; TRBD1 is a possible D gene (6 bases). The CDR3 consists of 12 residues. Germline V gene lookup returns CDR1 SGHDT and CDR2 YYEEEE. The V end lost 4 bases, the J end lost 8 bases, and 12 bases lay between the germline ends. In DNA, the CDR3 is TGTGCCAGCAGCAGCAGGGGTTACGGCTACACCTTC. Encoded protein: CASSSRGYGYTF.

In regard to this clone: Other DNA sequences within the sample encode an identical CDR3. This chain joins TRBV5-1 and TRBJ2-7; TRBD2 matches at 8 bases. This CDR3 spans 14 amino acids. Germline V gene sequence: CDR1 SGHRS, CDR2 YFSETQ. Trimming at V came to 1 base and at J to 0 bases, leaving 0 bases not matched to a gene. This CDR3 is CASSLSGSSYEQYF. CDR3 DNA sequence: TGCGCCAGCAGCTTGAGCGGGAGCTCCTACGAGCAGTACTTC.

The chain uses TRBV6-2 or TRBV6-3 and TRBJ2-7, with no clear D. This CDR3 spans 12 amino acids. CDR1 and CDR2 (germline): MNHEY, SVGEGT. The V end lost 2 bases, the J end lost 6 bases, and 8 bases lay between the germline ends. The CDR3 region is CASSYPPFEQYF. DNA of the CDR3: TGTGCCAGCAGTTACCCTCCCTTCGAGCAGTACTTC.

The V call is TRBV11-2, the J call TRBJ2-5, with D possibly TRBD2 on 7 matching bases. The CDR3 totals 17 residues. Deletions cut 1 base from V and 4 bases from J, with 19 bases between. Germline V CDR1 and CDR2: SGHAT, FQNNGV. Written as DNA, the CDR3 is TGTGCCAGCAGCTTAGGCAACCGGGGGGCATTGATAGAGACCCAGTACTTC. This translates into CASSLGNRGALIETQYF.

As DNA, the CDR3 is TGTGCCATCAGTGAATGGGACAGTAGCACTGAAGCTTTCTTT. This codes for CAISEWDSSTEAFF. V usage is TRBV10-3 and J usage is TRBJ1-1, with 7 nucleotides matching TRBD1. The V and J ends lost 3 bases and 4 bases, in that order; junction bases with no gene match: 5. Germline CDR1 ENHRY, CDR2 SYGVKD. CDR3 length: 14 residues.

The rearrangement joins TRBV19 to TRBJ2-5; tentative D call: TRBD2 (7 bases). Germline V gene sequence: CDR1 LNHDA, CDR2 SQIVND (reference sequence). This CDR3 contains 14 residues. V was shortened by 1 base and J by 5 bases, with 11 bases between the two germline ends. CDR3 nucleotide sequence: TGTGCCAGTAGTATAGTACAGGGAGGGGAGACCCAGTACTTC. As protein: CASSIVQGGETQYF.

This clone was seen ten or more times. V is TRBV19 and J is TRBJ1-5; TRBD1 matches 9 bases. The germline V gene has CDR1 LNHDA and CDR2 SQIVND (reference sequence). The ends lost 6 bases at V and 7 bases at J; junction bases unmatched: 7. This CDR3 is built from 14 residues. CDR3 sequence: CASSTGTGSQPQHF. The DNA of the CDR3 is TGTGCCAGTAGCACCGGGACAGGGTCCCAGCCCCAGCATTTT.

This chain uses TRBV25-1 with TRBJ2-3, with D possibly TRBD1 on 6 matching bases. Looked up from germline, CDR1 is MGHDK and CDR2 is SYGVNS. The CDR3 sequence is 13 residues long. Deletions cut 6 bases from V and 4 bases from J, with 11 bases between. Written as DNA, the CDR3 is TGTGCCAGCAGCCAGGGGTTGGCAGATACGCAGTATTTT. Protein: CASSQGLADTQYF.

J is TRBJ2-5 and V is TRBV3-1 (or the pseudogene TRBV3-2), with 11 bases identical to TRBD2. This CDR3 is built from 19 residues. The ends lost 3 bases at V and 4 bases at J; junction bases unmatched: 16. The germline gives CDR1 LGHDT, CDR2 YNNKEL (reference sequence). CDR3 sequence (DNA): TGTGCCAGCAGCCAGCTAAGACTAGCGGGGCCCAAAAGGGGAGAGACCCAGTACTTC. Protein sequence: CASSQLRLAGPKRGETQYF.

This chain joins TRBV4-1 and TRBJ2-5; perhaps TRBD2 as D (6 bases). Germline V CDR1 and CDR2: MGHRA, YSYEKL. This CDR3 has 14 residues. Trimming stripped 0 bases from V and 6 bases from J, with 11 bases between. The CDR3 bases are TGCGCCAGCAGCCAAGAGGCGGGGTGGAAGACCCAGTACTTC. Translating gives CASSQEAGWKTQYF.

The V gene is TRBV6-2 or TRBV6-3, the J gene TRBJ2-2; D not resolved. Trimming cost V 2 bases and J 5 bases, with 3 bases left between them. CDR3 length: 12 amino acids. Germline lookup yields CDR1 MNHEY and CDR2 SVGEGT. CDR3 region: CASSYPTGELFF. CDR3 bases: TGTGCCAGCAGTTACCCGACCGGGGAGCTGTTTTTT.

The chain uses TRBV5-4 and TRBJ1-2; no clear D gene. Trimming pared 2 bases from V and 8 bases from J, leaving 19 bases between. The length of the CDR3 is 15 residues. CDR1 and CDR2 from the germline V gene are SGHNT and YYREEE (reference sequence). CDR3 loop: CASSLIGLSTGGYTF. DNA for the CDR3: TGTGCCAGCAGCTTAATAGGACTCTCCACGGGGGGCTACACCTTC. Full variable domain (outside the CDR3, taken from reference TRBV5-4 and TRBJ1-2): ETGVTQSPTHLIKTRGQQVTLRCSSQSGHNTVSWYQQALGQGPQFIFQYYREEENGRGNFPPRFSGLQFPNYSSELNVNALELDDSALYLCASSLIGLSTGGYTFGSGTRLTVV.

DNA for the CDR3: TGTGCCAGCAGTTTGGACAGGGCGGGGGAGCAGTACTTC. This encodes CASSLDRAGEQYF. This chain joins TRBV12-3 or TRBV12-4 and TRBJ2-7; 8 nucleotides line up with TRBD1. CDR3 length: 13 amino acids. With V trimmed by 3 bases and J by 7 bases, 5 bases remained unmatched.

The chain uses TRBV13 and TRBJ1-2; TRBD1 matches 7 bases. The V segment lost 10 bases and the J segment 8 bases; nucleotides outside the gene matches: 25. Germline CDR1 and CDR2: PRHDT and FYEKMQ (reference sequence). This CDR3 has 17 amino acids. Here the CDR3 DNA reads TGTGCCACCCGACGGGGCGGAAGTGTAACAGGGGATGGCGGCTACACCTTC. This codes for CATRRGGSVTGDGGYTF.

This clone was counted a single time. This chain joins TRBV5-1 and TRBJ2-2; TRBD2 matches 10 bases. The CDR3 runs to 15 residues. Per the germline V gene, CDR1 is SGHRS and CDR2 is YFSETQ. J was trimmed by 7 bases and V by 2 bases; bases with no gene match: 5. CDR3 bases: TGCGCCAGCAGCTTAAGCGGGGGGGCCGGCGGGGAGCTGTTTTTT. Amino acids: CASSLSGGAGGELFF.

This chain uses TRBV5-6 with TRBJ2-1; no clear D. CDR1 SGHDT and CDR2 YYEEEE come from the germline V gene. This CDR3 has 16 amino acids. Trimming removed 2 bases at V and 1 base at J, with 13 bases between. The CDR3 protein is CASSFGPGGSYNEQFF. CDR3 DNA sequence: TGTGCCAGCAGCTTCGGTCCCGGCGGTTCCTACAATGAGCAGTTCTTC.